This entry describes one T cell receptor (beta chain). These data come from a study of blood T cell repertoires in COVID-19. Turning to the study itself: Italy, Spain and the United States were the sources of the convalescent and acute COVID-19 samples. From T cells, B-cell-depleted T cells, or PBMCs came the material, which was cDNA or gDNA.

Participants were aged about 18 to 100 years from 20 to 30 US areas. Clinical history reported by participants formed the basis on which cohorts were assigned. CDR3 size: 12 residues. V lost 2 bases, J lost 6 bases, and 5 bases lay in between. The germline V gene has CDR1 MDHEN and CDR2 SYDVKM. Clones were sequenced by immunoSEQ multiplex PCR, and TCRdb holds only the in-frame ones, with some missing. The table includes 150,000 to 200,000 clones, around 76% detected once. This chain uses TRBV28 with TRBJ1-5; the D is unclear. The sequenced sample consisted of PBMCs or T cells enriched from blood (not recorded which). The sequence was collected from a woman in her forties or fifties with acute COVID-19. The CDR3 here is CASSLEVQPQHF. The CDR3 nucleotides read TGTGCCAGCAGTTTAGAGGTTCAGCCCCAGCATTTT. The complete variable domain, with remaining parts taken from reference TRBV28 and TRBJ1-5, reads DVKVTQSSRYLVKRTGEKVFLECVQDMDHENMFWYRQDPGLGLRLIYFSYDVKMKEKGDIPEGYSVSREKKERFSLILESASTNQTSMYLCASSLEVQPQHFGDGTRLSIL.